A selection of T cell receptor beta chains follows, all from one sample in a study of cytomegalovirus exposure and HLA in healthy donors. Clones were read by immunoSEQ multiplex PCR, and TCRdb kept only the in-frame ones, dropping some. In all, the sample yields under 130,000 clones. The sequenced sample consisted of PBMCs. These receptors all stem from a man aged 45-60 years in good health and CMV-seronegative. Both conserved end residues are part of each CDR3.

cdr3_length: 14; v_call: TRBV25-1; j_call: TRBJ2-7; cdr3_aa: CASSEYMAGYEQYF
cdr3_length: 13; v_call: TRBV6-5; j_call: TRBJ1-2; cdr3_aa: CASSSLTHYGYTF
cdr3_length: 14; v_call: TRBV7-2; j_call: TRBJ2-7; cdr3_aa: CASSLGQGYYEQYF
cdr3_length: 16; v_call: TRBV19; j_call: TRBJ2-1; cdr3_aa: CASSTPTGAAYNEQFF
cdr3_length: 16; v_call: TRBV2; j_call: TRBJ2-1; cdr3_aa: CASSGSFGPSYNEQFF
cdr3_length: 13; v_call: TRBV9; j_call: TRBJ2-1; cdr3_aa: CASSVAGGREQFF
cdr3_length: 13; v_call: TRBV5-6; j_call: TRBJ1-1; cdr3_aa: CASSLGVNTEAFF
cdr3_length: 12; v_call: TRBV29-1; j_call: TRBJ1-2; cdr3_aa: CSVGLRADGYTF
cdr3_length: 15; v_call: TRBV6-1; j_call: TRBJ1-5; cdr3_aa: CASRWTGGSNQPQHF
cdr3_length: 14; v_call: TRBV6-5; j_call: TRBJ1-6; cdr3_aa: CASSPGTGFGSLHF
cdr3_length: 12; v_call: TRBV28; j_call: TRBJ2-2; cdr3_aa: CASISSTGELFF
cdr3_length: 14; v_call: TRBV27; j_call: TRBJ2-3; cdr3_aa: CASSRLAEPDTQYF
cdr3_length: 14; v_call: TRBV19; j_call: TRBJ2-2; cdr3_aa: CASSARQGTGELFF
cdr3_length: 14; v_call: TRBV7-9; j_call: TRBJ1-2; cdr3_aa: CASTRQGAMYGYTF
cdr3_length: 13; v_call: TRBV5-1; j_call: TRBJ1-1; cdr3_aa: CASSLTGDTEAFF
cdr3_length: 18; v_call: TRBV7-2; j_call: TRBJ1-6; cdr3_aa: CASSFRDRSFSYNSPLHF
cdr3_length: 16; v_call: TRBV5-1; j_call: TRBJ1-4; cdr3_aa: CASRHGQGATNEKLFF
cdr3_length: 13; v_call: TRBV30; j_call: TRBJ2-1; cdr3_aa: CAWSFSSYNEQFF
cdr3_length: 14; v_call: TRBV19; j_call: TRBJ2-1; cdr3_aa: CASALAATYNEQFF
cdr3_length: 16; v_call: TRBV18; j_call: TRBJ2-7; cdr3_aa: CASSPGLAGDSYEQYF
cdr3_length: 15; v_call: TRBV2; j_call: TRBJ1-6; cdr3_aa: CASSAQGFYNSPLHF
cdr3_length: 16; v_call: TRBV5-1; j_call: NA; cdr3_aa: CASSPGLTSSAYEQYF
cdr3_length: 14; v_call: TRBV5-1; j_call: TRBJ2-1; cdr3_aa: CASSLGLTNNEQFF
cdr3_length: 16; v_call: TRBV27; j_call: TRBJ2-5; cdr3_aa: CASSFTGGTFQETQYF
cdr3_length: 13; v_call: TRBV18; j_call: TRBJ2-7; cdr3_aa: CASSPSGGYEQYF
cdr3_length: 18; v_call: TRBV4-3; j_call: TRBJ2-3; cdr3_aa: CASSQEFGLAGITDTQYF
cdr3_length: 14; v_call: TRBV11-3; j_call: TRBJ2-1; cdr3_aa: CASSPGGAVFEQFF
cdr3_length: 16; v_call: TRBV7-2; j_call: TRBJ2-1; cdr3_aa: CASSPRRSRPNNEQFF
cdr3_length: 16; v_call: TRBV4-1; j_call: TRBJ2-1; cdr3_aa: CASSQTGTSIVNEQFF
cdr3_length: 14; v_call: TRBV25-1; j_call: TRBJ1-1; cdr3_aa: CASSESGAYMKLSF
cdr3_length: 13; v_call: TRBV4-3; j_call: TRBJ1-1; cdr3_aa: CASSVQGATEAFF
cdr3_length: 11; v_call: TRBV27; j_call: TRBJ2-7; cdr3_aa: CATGGGHEQYF
cdr3_length: 16; v_call: TRBV7-3; j_call: TRBJ2-1; cdr3_aa: CASSQDRGSGYNEQFF
cdr3_length: 14; v_call: TRBV18; j_call: TRBJ1-4; cdr3_aa: CASARQGPNEKLFF
cdr3_length: 13; v_call: TRBV5-4; j_call: TRBJ1-3; cdr3_aa: CASSRRQGNTIYF
cdr3_length: 13; v_call: TRBV5-1; j_call: TRBJ2-5; cdr3_aa: CATGAFGGETQYF
cdr3_length: 15; v_call: TRBV29-1; j_call: TRBJ2-6; cdr3_aa: CSVSSGGSGANVLTF
cdr3_length: 14; v_call: TRBV7-2; j_call: TRBJ2-1; cdr3_aa: CASSLESSYNEQFF
cdr3_length: 14; v_call: TRBV5-1; j_call: TRBJ1-5; cdr3_aa: CASSFDPGDQPQHF
cdr3_length: 14; v_call: TRBV2; j_call: TRBJ2-7; cdr3_aa: CASSPGTFSYEQYF
cdr3_length: 14; v_call: TRBV10-3; j_call: TRBJ1-2; cdr3_aa: CAITQAGVDYGYTF
cdr3_length: 16; v_call: TRBV7-9; j_call: TRBJ2-2; cdr3_aa: CASSPGLAGNTGELFF
cdr3_length: 16; v_call: TRBV4-1; j_call: TRBJ2-5; cdr3_aa: CASSQFAGVVGETQYF
cdr3_length: 12; v_call: TRBV29-1; j_call: TRBJ1-1; cdr3_aa: CSVEQGATEAFF
cdr3_length: 15; v_call: TRBV4-3; j_call: TRBJ1-1; cdr3_aa: CASSQRLSGKTEAFF
cdr3_length: 13; v_call: TRBV30; j_call: TRBJ1-1; cdr3_aa: CAWSVGEAALAFF
cdr3_length: 16; v_call: TRBV5-4; j_call: TRBJ2-7; cdr3_aa: CASRLLGGVVPPEQYF
cdr3_length: 13; v_call: TRBV2; j_call: TRBJ2-7; cdr3_aa: CASSRDRTYEQYF
cdr3_length: 15; v_call: TRBV5-1; j_call: TRBJ1-4; cdr3_aa: CASSSTHPGEEKLFF
cdr3_length: 19; v_call: TRBV7-8; j_call: TRBJ1-1; cdr3_aa: CASSLREAYAGRWNTEAFF
cdr3_length: 14; v_call: TRBV14; j_call: TRBJ2-7; cdr3_aa: CASSQEPWGWEQYF
cdr3_length: 15; v_call: TRBV9; j_call: TRBJ1-1; cdr3_aa: CASSVSQTSNTEAFF
cdr3_length: 15; v_call: TRBV27; j_call: TRBJ1-2; cdr3_aa: CASSDAPDRTSGYTF
cdr3_length: 12; v_call: TRBV30; j_call: TRBJ1-1; cdr3_aa: CAWIRVGTEAFF